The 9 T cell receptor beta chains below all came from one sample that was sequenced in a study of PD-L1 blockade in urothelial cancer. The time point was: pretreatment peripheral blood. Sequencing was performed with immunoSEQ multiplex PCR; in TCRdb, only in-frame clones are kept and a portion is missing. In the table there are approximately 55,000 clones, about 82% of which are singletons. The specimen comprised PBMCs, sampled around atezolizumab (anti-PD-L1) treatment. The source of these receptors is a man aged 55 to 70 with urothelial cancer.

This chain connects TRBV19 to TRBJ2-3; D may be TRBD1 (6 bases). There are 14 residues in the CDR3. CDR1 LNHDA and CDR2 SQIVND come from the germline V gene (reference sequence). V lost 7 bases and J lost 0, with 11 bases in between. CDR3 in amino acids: CASTTGPSTDTQYF. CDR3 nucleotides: TGTGCCAGTACAACAGGGCCAAGCACAGATACGCAGTATTTT.

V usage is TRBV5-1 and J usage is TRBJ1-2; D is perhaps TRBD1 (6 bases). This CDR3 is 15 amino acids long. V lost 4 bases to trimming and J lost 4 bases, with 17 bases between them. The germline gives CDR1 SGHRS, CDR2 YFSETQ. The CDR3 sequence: CASSTEPGHTYGYTF. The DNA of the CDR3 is TGCGCCAGCAGCACGGAACCGGGACACACCTATGGCTACACCTTC.

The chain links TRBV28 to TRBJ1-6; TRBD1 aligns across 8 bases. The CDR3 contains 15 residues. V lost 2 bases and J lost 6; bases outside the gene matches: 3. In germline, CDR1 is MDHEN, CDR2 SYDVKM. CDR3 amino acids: CASSLPGQVNSPLHF. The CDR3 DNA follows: TGTGCCAGCAGTTTACCGGGACAGGTTAATTCACCCCTCCACTTT.

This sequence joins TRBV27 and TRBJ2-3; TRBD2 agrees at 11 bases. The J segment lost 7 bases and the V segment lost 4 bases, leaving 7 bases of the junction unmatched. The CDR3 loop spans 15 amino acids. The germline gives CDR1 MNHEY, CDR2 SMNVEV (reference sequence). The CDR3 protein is CASSSPGTSGYTQYF. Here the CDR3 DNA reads TGTGCCAGCAGTTCCCCCGGGACTAGCGGATATACGCAGTATTTT.

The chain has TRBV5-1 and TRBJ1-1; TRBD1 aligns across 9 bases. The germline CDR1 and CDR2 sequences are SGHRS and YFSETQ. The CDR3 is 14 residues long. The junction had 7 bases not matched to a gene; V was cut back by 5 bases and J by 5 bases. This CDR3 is CASSQGTGFTEAFF. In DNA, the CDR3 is TGCGCCAGCAGTCAAGGGACAGGGTTTACTGAAGCTTTCTTT.

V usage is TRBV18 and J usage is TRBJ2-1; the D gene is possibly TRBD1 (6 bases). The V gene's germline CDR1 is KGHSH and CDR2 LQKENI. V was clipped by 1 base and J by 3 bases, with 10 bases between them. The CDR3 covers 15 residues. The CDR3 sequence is CASSPLGQNYNEQFF. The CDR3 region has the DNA TGTGCCAGCTCACCACTTGGACAGAACTACAATGAGCAGTTCTTC.

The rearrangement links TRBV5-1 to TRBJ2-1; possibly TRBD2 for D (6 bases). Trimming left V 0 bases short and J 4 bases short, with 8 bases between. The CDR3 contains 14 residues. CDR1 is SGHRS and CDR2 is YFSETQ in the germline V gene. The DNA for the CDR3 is TGCGCCAGCAGCTTGGATCTAGCGTACAATGAGCAGTTCTTC. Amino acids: CASSLDLAYNEQFF.

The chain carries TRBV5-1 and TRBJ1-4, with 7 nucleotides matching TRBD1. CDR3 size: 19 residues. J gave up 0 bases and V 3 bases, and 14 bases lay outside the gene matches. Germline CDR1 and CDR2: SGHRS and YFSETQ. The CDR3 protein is CASSSGGTVSSPTNEKLFF. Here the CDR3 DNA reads TGCGCCAGCAGCTCTGGAGGGACAGTGTCGTCTCCAACTAATGAAAAACTGTTTTTT.

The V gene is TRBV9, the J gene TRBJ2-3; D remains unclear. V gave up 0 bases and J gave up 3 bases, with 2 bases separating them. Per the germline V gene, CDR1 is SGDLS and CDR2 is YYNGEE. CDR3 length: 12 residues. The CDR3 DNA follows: TGTGCCAGCAGCGTAGCAACAGATACGCAGTATTTT. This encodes CASSVATDTQYF.